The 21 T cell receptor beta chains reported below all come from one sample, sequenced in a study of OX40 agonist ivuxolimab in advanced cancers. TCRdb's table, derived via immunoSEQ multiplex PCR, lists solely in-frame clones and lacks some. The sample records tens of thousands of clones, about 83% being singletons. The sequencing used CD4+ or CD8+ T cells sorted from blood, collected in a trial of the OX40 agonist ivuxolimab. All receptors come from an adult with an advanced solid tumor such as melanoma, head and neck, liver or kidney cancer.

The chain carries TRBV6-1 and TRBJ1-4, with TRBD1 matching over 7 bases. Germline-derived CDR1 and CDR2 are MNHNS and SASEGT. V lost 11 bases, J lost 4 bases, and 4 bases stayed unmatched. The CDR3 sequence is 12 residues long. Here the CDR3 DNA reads TGTGCCGCGGGACAGTTTAATGAAAAACTGTTTTTT. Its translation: CAAGQFNEKLFF.

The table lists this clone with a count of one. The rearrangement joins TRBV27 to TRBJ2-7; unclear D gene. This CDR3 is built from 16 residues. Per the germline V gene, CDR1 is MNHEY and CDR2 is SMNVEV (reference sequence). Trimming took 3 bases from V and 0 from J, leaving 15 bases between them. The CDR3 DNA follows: TGTGCCAGCAGTTTTTCCTTCCTTAGGAGCTCCTACGAGCAGTACTTC. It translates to CASSFSFLRSSYEQYF.

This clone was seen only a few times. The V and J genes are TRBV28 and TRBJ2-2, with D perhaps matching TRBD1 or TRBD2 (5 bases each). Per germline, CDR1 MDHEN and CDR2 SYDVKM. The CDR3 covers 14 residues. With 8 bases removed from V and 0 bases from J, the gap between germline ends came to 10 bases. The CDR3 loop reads CASRDASNTGELFF. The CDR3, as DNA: TGTGCCAGCCGGGACGCCTCGAACACCGGGGAGCTGTTTTTT.

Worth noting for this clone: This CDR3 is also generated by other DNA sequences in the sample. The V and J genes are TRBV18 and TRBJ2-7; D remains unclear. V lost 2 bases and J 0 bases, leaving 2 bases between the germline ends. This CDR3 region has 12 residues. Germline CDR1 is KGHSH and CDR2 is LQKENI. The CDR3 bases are TGTGCCAGCTCACCAAGCTCCTACGAGCAGTACTTC. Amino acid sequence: CASSPSSYEQYF.

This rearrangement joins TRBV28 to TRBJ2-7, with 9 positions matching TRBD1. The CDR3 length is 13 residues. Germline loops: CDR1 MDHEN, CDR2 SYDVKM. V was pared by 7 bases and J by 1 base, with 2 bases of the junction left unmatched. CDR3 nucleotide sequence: TGTGCCAGCATGGGGACAGGGTCCTACGAGCAGTACTTC. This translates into CASMGTGSYEQYF.

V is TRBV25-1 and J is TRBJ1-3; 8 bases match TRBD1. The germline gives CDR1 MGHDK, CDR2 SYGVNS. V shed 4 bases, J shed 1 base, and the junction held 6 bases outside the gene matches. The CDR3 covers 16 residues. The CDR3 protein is CASSADRGVSGNTIYF. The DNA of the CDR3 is TGTGCCAGCAGTGCTGACAGGGGTGTTTCTGGAAACACCATATATTTT.

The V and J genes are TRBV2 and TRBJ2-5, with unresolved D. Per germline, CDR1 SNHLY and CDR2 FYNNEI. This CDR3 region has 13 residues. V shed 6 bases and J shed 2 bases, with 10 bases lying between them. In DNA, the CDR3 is TGTGCCAGCAGCTTGAGAATTCAAGAGACCCAGTACTTC. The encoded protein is CASSLRIQETQYF.

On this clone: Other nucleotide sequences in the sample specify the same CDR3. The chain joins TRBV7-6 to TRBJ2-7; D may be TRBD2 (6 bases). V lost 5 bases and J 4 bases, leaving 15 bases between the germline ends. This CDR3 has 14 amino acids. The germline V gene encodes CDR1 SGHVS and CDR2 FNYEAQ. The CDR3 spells CASSREAGTYEQYF. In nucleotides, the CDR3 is TGTGCCAGCAGCCGAGAAGCGGGCACTTACGAGCAGTACTTC.

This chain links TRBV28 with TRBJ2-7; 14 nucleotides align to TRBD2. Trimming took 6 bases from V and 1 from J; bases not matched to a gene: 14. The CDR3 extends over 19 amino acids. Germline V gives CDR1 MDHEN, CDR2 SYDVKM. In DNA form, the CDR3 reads TGTGCCAGCAGCTCACCCCTGACTAGCGGGGGGGCCTGGTCCTACGAGCAGTACTTC. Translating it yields CASSSPLTSGGAWSYEQYF.

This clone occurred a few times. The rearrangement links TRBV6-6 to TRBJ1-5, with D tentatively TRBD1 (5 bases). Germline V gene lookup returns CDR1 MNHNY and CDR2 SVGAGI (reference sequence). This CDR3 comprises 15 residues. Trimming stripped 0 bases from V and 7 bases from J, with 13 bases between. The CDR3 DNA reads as TGTGCCAGCAGTTACTCGATTCAGGGCGGACAGCCCCAGCATTTT. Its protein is CASSYSIQGGQPQHF.

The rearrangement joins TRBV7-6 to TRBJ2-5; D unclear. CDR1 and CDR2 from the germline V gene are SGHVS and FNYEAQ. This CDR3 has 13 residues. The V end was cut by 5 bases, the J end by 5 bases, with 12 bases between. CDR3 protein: CASSVQVRETQYF. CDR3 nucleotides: TGTGCCAGCAGCGTCCAGGTGCGGGAGACCCAGTACTTC. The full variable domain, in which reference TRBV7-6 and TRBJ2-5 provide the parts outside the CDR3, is GAGVSQSPRYKVTKRGQDVALRCDPISGHVSLYWYRQALGQGPEFLTYFNYEAQQDKSGLPNDRFSAERPEGSISTLTIQRTEQRDSAMYRCASSVQVRETQYFGPGTRLLVL.

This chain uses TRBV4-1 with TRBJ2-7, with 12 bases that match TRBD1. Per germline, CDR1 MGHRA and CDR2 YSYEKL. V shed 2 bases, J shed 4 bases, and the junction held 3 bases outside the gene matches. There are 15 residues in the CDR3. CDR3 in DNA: TGCGCCAGCAGCCAATGGGGACAGGGGGCTTACGAGCAGTACTTC. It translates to CASSQWGQGAYEQYF.

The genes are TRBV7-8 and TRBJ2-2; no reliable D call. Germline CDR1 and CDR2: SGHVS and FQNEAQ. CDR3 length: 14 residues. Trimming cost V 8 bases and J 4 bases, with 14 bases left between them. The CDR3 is CASAPIASTGELFF. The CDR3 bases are TGTGCCAGCGCACCTATCGCGAGCACCGGGGAGCTGTTTTTT.

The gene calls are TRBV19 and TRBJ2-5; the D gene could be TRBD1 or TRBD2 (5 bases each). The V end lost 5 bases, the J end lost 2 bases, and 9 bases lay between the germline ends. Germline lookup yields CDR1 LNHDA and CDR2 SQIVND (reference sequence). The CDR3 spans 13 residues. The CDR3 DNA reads TGTGCCAGTAGTCGGGGCAGGCAAGAGACCCAGTACTTC. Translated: CASSRGRQETQYF.

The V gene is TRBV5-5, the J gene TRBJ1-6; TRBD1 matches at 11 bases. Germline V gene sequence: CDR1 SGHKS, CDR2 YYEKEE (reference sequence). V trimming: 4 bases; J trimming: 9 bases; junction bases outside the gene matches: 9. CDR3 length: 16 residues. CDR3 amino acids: CASSPSPGTGGSPLHF. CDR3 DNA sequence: TGTGCCAGCAGCCCAAGCCCCGGGACAGGGGGTTCACCCCTCCACTTT. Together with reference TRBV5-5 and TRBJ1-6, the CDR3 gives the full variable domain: DAGVTQSPTHLIKTRGQQVTLRCSPISGHKSVSWYQQVLGQGPQFIFQYYEKEERGRGNFPDRFSARQFPNYSSELNVNALLLGDSALYLCASSPSPGTGGSPLHFGNGTRLTVT.

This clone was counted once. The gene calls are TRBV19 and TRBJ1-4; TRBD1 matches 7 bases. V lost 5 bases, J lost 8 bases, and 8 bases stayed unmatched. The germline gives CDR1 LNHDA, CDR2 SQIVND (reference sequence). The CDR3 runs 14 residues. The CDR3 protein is CASSDGQVREKLFF. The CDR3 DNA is TGTGCCAGTAGTGACGGACAGGTCAGGGAAAAACTGTTTTTT. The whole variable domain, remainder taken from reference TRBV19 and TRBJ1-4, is DGGITQSPKYLFRKEGQNVTLSCEQNLNHDAMYWYRQDPGQGLRLIYYSQIVNDFQKGDIAEGYSVSREKKESFPLTVTSAQKNPTAFYLCASSDGQVREKLFFGSGTQLSVL.

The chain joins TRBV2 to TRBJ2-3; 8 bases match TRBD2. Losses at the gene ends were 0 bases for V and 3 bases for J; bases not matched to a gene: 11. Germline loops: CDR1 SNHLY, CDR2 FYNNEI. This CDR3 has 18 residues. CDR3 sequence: CASSEALGGGLGTDTQYF. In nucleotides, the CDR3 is TGTGCCAGCAGTGAAGCGCTCGGGGGGGGATTAGGTACAGATACGCAGTATTTT.

CDR3 sequence reads: CASRSRDSSTDTQYF. DNA for the CDR3: TGTGCCAGTAGGAGCCGGGACAGCTCCACAGATACGCAGTATTTT. V gene TRBV19 combines with J gene TRBJ2-3, with 7 bases identical to TRBD1. Germline values: CDR1 LNHDA, CDR2 SQIVND (reference sequence). Unmatched junction bases numbered 8, after V lost 6 bases and J lost 2 bases. There are 15 residues in the CDR3.

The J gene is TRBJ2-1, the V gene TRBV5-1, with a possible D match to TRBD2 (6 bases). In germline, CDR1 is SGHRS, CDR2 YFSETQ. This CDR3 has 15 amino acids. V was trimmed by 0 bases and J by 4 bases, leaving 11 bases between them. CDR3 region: CASSLGSSEYNEQFF. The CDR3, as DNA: TGCGCCAGCAGCTTGGGGTCTAGCGAGTACAATGAGCAGTTCTTC.

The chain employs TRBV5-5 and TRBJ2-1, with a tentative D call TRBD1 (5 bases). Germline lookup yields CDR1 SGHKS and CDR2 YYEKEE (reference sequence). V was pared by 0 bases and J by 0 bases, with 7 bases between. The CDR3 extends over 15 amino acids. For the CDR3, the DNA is TGTGCCAGCAGCTTGGGGGGCAGCTCCTACAATGAGCAGTTCTTC. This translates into CASSLGGSSYNEQFF.

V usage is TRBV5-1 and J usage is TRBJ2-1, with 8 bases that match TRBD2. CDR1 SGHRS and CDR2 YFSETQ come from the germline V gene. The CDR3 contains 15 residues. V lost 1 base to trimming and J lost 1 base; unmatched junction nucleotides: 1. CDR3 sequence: CASSLIAGSYNEQFF. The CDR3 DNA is TGCGCCAGCAGCTTGATAGCGGGATCCTACAATGAGCAGTTCTTC.